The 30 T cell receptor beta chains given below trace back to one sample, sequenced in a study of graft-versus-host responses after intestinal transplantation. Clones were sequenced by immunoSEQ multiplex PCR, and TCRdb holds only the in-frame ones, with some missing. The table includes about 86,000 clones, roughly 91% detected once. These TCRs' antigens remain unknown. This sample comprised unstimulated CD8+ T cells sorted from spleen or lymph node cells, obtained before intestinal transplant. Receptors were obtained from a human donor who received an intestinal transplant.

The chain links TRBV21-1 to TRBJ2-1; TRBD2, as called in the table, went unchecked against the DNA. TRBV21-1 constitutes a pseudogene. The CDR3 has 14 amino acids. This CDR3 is CASSRGTPGNEQFF. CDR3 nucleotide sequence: TGTGCCAGCAGCCGCGGGACTCCAGGGAATGAGCAGTTCTTC.

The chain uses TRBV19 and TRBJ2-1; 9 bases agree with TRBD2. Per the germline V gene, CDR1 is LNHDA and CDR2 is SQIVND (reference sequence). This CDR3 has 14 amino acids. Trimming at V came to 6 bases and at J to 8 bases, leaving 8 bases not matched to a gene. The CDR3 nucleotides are TGTGCCAGTAGACCGCGGGGGGGCCTCGATGAGCAGTTCTTC. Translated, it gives CASRPRGGLDEQFF.

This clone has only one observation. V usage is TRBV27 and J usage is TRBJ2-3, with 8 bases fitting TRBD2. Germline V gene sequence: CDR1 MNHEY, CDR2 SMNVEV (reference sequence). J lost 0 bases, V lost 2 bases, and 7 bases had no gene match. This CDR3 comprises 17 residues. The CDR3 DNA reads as TGTGCCAGCAGTTTAGGCGCTAGCGGGTTTAGCACAGATACGCAGTATTTT. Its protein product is CASSLGASGFSTDTQYF.

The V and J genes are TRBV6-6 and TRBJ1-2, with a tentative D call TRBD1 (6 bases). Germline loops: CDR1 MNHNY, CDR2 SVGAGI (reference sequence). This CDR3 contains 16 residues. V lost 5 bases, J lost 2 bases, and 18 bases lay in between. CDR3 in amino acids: CASSRKSGDSNYGYTF. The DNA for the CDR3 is TGTGCCAGCAGTCGCAAATCAGGGGATTCCAACTATGGCTACACCTTC.

As DNA, the CDR3 is TGCGCCAGCAGCCCCAGACAGGGGGAACTCTATGGCTACACCTTC. Translating it yields CASSPRQGELYGYTF. The rearrangement joins TRBV4-1 to TRBJ1-2; 9 positions agree with TRBD1. The V segment lost 4 bases and the J segment 4 bases; nucleotides outside the gene matches: 7. Germline loops: CDR1 MGHRA, CDR2 YSYEKL. CDR3 length: 15 amino acids.

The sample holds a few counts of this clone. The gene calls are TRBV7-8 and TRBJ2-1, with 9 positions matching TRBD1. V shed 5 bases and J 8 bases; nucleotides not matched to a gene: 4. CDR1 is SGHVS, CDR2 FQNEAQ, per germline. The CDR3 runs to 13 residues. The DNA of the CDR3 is TGTGCCAGCAGCCCCGACAGGGGGGATGAGCAGTTCTTC. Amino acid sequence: CASSPDRGDEQFF.

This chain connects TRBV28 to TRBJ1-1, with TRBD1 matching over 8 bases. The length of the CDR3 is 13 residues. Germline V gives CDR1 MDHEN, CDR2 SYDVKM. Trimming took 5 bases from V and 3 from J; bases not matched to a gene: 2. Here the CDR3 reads CASSTTGDTEAFF. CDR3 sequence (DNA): TGTGCCAGCAGTACGACAGGGGACACTGAAGCTTTCTTT.

As DNA, the CDR3 is TGTGCCAGCAGTGGAGGCACTGAAGCTTTCTTT. It codes for CASSGGTEAFF. This sequence joins TRBV25-1 and TRBJ1-1; D is unresolved. Germline V gene sequence: CDR1 MGHDK, CDR2 SYGVNS. Between the trimmed V and J ends, which lost 4 bases and 4 bases, there was a span of 4 bases. The CDR3 covers 11 residues.

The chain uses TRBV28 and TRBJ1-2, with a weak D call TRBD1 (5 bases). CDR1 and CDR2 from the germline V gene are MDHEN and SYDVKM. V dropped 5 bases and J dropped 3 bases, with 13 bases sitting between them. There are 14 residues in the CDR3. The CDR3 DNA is TGTGCCAGCAGTACCCCTGACAGTTACTATGGCTACACCTTC. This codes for CASSTPDSYYGYTF.

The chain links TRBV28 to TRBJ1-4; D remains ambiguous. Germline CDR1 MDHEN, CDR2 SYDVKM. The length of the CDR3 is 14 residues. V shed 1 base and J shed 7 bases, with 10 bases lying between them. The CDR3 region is CASSLLTGSEKLFF. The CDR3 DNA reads TGTGCCAGCAGTTTATTAACCGGTAGTGAAAAACTGTTTTTT.

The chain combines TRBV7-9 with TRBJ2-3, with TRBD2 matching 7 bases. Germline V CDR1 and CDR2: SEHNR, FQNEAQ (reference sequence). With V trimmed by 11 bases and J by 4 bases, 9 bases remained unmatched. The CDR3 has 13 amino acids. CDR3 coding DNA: TGTGCCCTCACACCGGGAGGCCCAGATACGCAGTATTTT. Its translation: CALTPGGPDTQYF.

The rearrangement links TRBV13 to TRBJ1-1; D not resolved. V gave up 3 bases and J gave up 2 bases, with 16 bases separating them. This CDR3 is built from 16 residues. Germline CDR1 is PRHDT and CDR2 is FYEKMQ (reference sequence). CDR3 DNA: TGTGCCAGCAGCTTCCTGAGGGCCCACAAAAACACTGAAGCTTTCTTT. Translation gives CASSFLRAHKNTEAFF.

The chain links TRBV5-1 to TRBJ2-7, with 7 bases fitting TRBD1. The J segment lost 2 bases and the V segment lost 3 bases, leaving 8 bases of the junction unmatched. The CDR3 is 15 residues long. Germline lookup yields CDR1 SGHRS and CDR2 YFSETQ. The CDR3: CASSYRPGGTYEQYF. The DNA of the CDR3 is TGCGCCAGCAGCTACCGGCCAGGGGGAACCTACGAGCAGTACTTC.

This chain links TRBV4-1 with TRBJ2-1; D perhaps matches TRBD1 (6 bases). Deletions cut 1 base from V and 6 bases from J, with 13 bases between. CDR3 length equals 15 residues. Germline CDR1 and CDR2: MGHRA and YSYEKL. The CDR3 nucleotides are TGCGCCAGCAGCCAAGGGGGGCTTCCGCGCAATGAGCAGTTCTTC. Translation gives CASSQGGLPRNEQFF.

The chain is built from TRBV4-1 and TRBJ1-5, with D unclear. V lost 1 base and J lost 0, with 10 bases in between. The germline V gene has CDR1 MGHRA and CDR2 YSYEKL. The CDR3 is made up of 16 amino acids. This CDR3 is CASSQGGGYSNQPQHF. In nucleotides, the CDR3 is TGCGCCAGCAGCCAAGGGGGAGGTTATAGCAATCAGCCCCAGCATTTT.

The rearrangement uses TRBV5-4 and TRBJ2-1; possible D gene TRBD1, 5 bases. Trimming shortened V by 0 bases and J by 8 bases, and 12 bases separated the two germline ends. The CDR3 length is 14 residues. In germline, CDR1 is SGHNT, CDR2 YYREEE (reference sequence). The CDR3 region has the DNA TGTGCCAGCAGCTTGGACGCCAGGGTGGATGAGCAGTTCTTC. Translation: CASSLDARVDEQFF.

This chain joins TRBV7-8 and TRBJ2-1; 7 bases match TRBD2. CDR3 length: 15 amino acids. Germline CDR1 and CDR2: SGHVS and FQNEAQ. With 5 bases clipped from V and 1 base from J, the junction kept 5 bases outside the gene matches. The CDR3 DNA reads TGTGCCAGCAGCGATAGCGGGTGGTCCTACAATGAGCAGTTCTTC. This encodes CASSDSGWSYNEQFF.

For the CDR3, the DNA is TGCGCCAGCAGCTTGACAGGAATCACTGAAGCTTTCTTT. Translation gives CASSLTGITEAFF. The chain uses TRBV5-1 and TRBJ1-1, with D tentatively TRBD1 (5 bases). This CDR3 contains 13 residues. Trimming left V 1 base short and J 4 bases short, with 8 bases between. The germline CDR1 and CDR2 sequences are SGHRS and YFSETQ.

The CDR3 protein is CATSSHRGGNQPQHF. CDR3 sequence (DNA): TGTGCCACCAGCTCCCACAGGGGAGGCAATCAGCCCCAGCATTTT. V and J are TRBV15 and TRBJ1-5; 7 bases map to TRBD1. Looked up from germline, CDR1 is LNHNV and CDR2 is YYDKDF (reference sequence). This CDR3 has 15 residues. The junction had 6 bases not matched to a gene; V was cut back by 5 bases and J by 2 bases. Based on the CDR3 plus reference TRBV15 and TRBJ1-5, the full variable domain is DAMVIQNPRYQVTQFGKPVTLSCSQTLNHNVMYWYQQKSSQAPKLLFHYYDKDFNNEADTPDNFQSRRPNTSFCFLDIRSPGLGDTAMYLCATSSHRGGNQPQHFGDGTRLSIL.

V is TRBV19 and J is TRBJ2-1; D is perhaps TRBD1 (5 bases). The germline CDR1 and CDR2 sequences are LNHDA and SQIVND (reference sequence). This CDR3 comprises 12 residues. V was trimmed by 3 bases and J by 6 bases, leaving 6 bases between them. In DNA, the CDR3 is TGTGCCAGTAGTATTGGGGCCAATGAGCAGTTCTTC. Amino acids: CASSIGANEQFF.

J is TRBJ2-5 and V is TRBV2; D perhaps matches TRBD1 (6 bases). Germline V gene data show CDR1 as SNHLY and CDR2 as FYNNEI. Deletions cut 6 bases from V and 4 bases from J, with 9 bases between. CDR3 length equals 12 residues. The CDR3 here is CASRAGVETQYF. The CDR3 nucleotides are TGTGCCAGCAGAGCAGGGGTAGAGACCCAGTACTTC.

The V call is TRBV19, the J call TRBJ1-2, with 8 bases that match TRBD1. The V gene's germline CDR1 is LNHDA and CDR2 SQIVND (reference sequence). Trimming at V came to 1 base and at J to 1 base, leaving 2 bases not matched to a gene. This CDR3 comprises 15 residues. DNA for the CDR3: TGTGCCAGTAGTATAGGACAGGGGAATAACTATGGCTACACCTTC. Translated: CASSIGQGNNYGYTF.

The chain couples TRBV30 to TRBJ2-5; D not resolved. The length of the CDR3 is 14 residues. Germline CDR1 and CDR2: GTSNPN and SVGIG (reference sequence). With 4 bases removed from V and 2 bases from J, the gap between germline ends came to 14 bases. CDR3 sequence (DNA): TGTGCCTGGAATGGGCAGGCCCTACAAGAGACCCAGTACTTC. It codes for CAWNGQALQETQYF.

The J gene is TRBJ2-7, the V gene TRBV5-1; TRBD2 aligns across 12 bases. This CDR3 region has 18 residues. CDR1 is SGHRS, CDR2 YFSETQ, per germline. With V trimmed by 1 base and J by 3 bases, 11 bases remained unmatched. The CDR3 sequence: CASSLFPSGRAFGYEQYF. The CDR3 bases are TGCGCCAGCAGCTTGTTTCCTAGCGGGAGGGCATTCGGCTACGAGCAGTACTTC. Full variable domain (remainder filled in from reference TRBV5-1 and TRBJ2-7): KAGVTQTPRYLIKTRGQQVTLSCSPISGHRSVSWYQQTPGQGLQFLFEYFSETQRNKGNFPGRFSGRQFSNSRSEMNVSTLELGDSALYLCASSLFPSGRAFGYEQYFGPGTRLTVT.

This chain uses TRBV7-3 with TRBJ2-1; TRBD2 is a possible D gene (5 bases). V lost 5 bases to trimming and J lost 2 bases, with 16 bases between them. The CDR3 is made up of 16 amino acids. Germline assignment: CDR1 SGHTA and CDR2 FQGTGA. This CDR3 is CASSLPGEYPYNEQFF. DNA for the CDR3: TGTGCCAGCAGCCTACCTGGGGAGTACCCCTACAATGAGCAGTTCTTC.

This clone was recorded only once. In DNA, the CDR3 is TGTGCCATCAGTGAAGCGGGACCCGGGGAGCTGTTTTTT. It is translated as CAISEAGPGELFF. This chain links TRBV10-3 with TRBJ2-2; TRBD2 matches at 7 bases. The ends lost 3 bases at V and 6 bases at J; junction bases unmatched: 1. The CDR3 loop spans 13 amino acids. The V gene's germline CDR1 is ENHRY and CDR2 SYGVKD.

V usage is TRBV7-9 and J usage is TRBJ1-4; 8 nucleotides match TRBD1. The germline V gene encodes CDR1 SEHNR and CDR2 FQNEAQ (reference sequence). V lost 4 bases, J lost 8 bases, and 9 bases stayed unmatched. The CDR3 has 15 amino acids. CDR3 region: CASSSPGTGGEKLFF. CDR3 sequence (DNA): TGTGCCAGCAGCTCCCCCGGGACAGGAGGGGAAAAACTGTTTTTT.

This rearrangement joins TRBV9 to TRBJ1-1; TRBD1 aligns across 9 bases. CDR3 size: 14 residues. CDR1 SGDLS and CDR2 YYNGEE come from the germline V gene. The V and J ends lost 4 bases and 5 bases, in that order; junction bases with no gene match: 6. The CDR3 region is CASSPGTGSTEAFF. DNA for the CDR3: TGTGCCAGCAGCCCAGGGACAGGGAGTACTGAAGCTTTCTTT.

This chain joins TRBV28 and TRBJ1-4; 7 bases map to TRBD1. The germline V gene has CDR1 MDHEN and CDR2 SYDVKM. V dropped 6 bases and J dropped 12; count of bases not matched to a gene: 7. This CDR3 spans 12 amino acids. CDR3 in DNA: TGTGCCAGCAGCCTCCGACAGGGCGAACTGTTTTTT. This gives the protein CASSLRQGELFF.

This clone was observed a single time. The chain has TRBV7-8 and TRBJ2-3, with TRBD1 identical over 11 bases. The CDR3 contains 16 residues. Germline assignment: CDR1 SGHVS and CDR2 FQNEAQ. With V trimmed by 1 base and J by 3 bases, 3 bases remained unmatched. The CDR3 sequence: CASSLGTGGGTDTQYF. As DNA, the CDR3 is TGTGCCAGCAGCTTAGGGACAGGGGGCGGGACAGATACGCAGTATTTT. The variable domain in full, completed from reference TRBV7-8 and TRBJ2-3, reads GAGVSQSPRYKVAKRGQDVALRCDPISGHVSLFWYQQALGQGPEFLTYFQNEAQLDKSGLPSDRFFAERPEGSVSTLKIQRTQQEDSAVYLCASSLGTGGGTDTQYFGPGTRLTVL.